The 25 T cell receptor beta chains reported below all come from one sample, sequenced in a study of beta chain features in type 1 diabetes. The whole isolated RNA underwent reverse transcription, so sequencing captured expressed TCRB transcripts. Here immunoSEQ multiplex PCR was the method, and the copy in TCRdb shows in-frame clones only, minus some. In the table there are under 95,000 clones, around 32% of which are singletons. The sequenced sample consisted of stem cell memory CD4+ T cells from blood. The receptors derive from a woman under 30 in good health.

The chain links TRBV5-1 to TRBJ2-5; 7 bases are shared with TRBD1. The CDR3 has 12 amino acids. Unmatched junction bases numbered 3, after V lost 6 bases and J lost 4 bases. From germline, CDR1 is SGHRS and CDR2 YFSETQ. The CDR3: CASNRDRETQYF. CDR3 DNA sequence: TGCGCCAGCAACCGGGACAGAGAGACCCAGTACTTC.

This clone showed up just a few times. This chain links TRBV7-9 with TRBJ2-3; 7 bases line up with TRBD1. The CDR3 is 12 amino acids. Germline V lookup: CDR1 SEHNR, CDR2 FQNEAQ (reference sequence). V was clipped by 5 bases and J by 4 bases; unmatched bases: 0. The CDR3 region has the DNA TGTGCCAGCAGCGGACAGGCAGATACGCAGTATTTT. Translated, it gives CASSGQADTQYF.

V and J are TRBV5-1 and TRBJ2-6, with 10 bases fitting TRBD1. The germline V gene has CDR1 SGHRS and CDR2 YFSETQ. V was pared by 0 bases and J by 1 base, with 4 bases of the junction left unmatched. CDR3 length: 18 amino acids. The CDR3 is CASSLVGQGESGANVLTF. CDR3 in DNA: TGCGCCAGCAGCTTGGTAGGACAGGGGGAGTCTGGGGCCAACGTCCTGACTTTC.

This clone was detected once. The rearrangement links TRBV2 to TRBJ1-4, with D tentatively TRBD1 (5 bases). This CDR3 has 15 amino acids. Deletions cut 0 bases from V and 8 bases from J, with 13 bases between. The germline gives CDR1 SNHLY, CDR2 FYNNEI. The CDR3 here is CASSEAGAGIEKLFF. The CDR3 coding sequence is TGTGCCAGCAGTGAAGCCGGAGCAGGGATCGAAAAACTGTTTTTT.

This clone was picked up a small number of times. This sequence joins TRBV6-1 and TRBJ2-7; the match to TRBD2 covers 10 bases. The CDR3 runs to 15 residues. Trimming cost V 4 bases and J 4 bases; bases outside gene matches: 7. The germline V gene encodes CDR1 MNHNS and CDR2 SASEGT. CDR3 in amino acids: CASSVPAGGRYEQYF. In DNA, the CDR3 is TGTGCCAGCAGTGTCCCAGCGGGAGGGAGGTACGAGCAGTACTTC.

Only a few counts were recorded for this clone. This chain's CDR3 is CASSPREGNTEAFF. The DNA for the CDR3 is TGTGCCAGCTCACCAAGGGAGGGGAACACTGAAGCTTTCTTT. This rearrangement joins TRBV18 to TRBJ1-1; D is unresolved. This CDR3 spans 14 amino acids. Trimming left V 2 bases short and J 1 base short, with 8 bases between. CDR1 and CDR2 (germline): KGHSH, LQKENI. Full variable domain (remainder filled in from reference TRBV18 and TRBJ1-1): NAGVMQNPRHLVRRRGQEARLRCSPMKGHSHVYWYRQLPEEGLKFMVYLQKENIIDESGMPKERFSAEFPKEGPSILRIQQVVRGDSAAYFCASSPREGNTEAFFGQGTRLTVV.

V usage is TRBV2 and J usage is TRBJ2-5; 11 positions match TRBD2. The germline V gene has CDR1 SNHLY and CDR2 FYNNEI. The CDR3 sequence is 15 residues long. The V and J ends lost 6 bases and 7 bases, in that order; junction bases with no gene match: 10. Here the CDR3 reads CASSLTSGAGRTQYF. In DNA form, the CDR3 reads TGTGCCAGCAGCCTGACTAGCGGGGCTGGTAGGACCCAGTACTTC.

The genes are TRBV2 and TRBJ1-1, with unresolved D. The CDR3 spans 13 residues. Per germline, CDR1 SNHLY and CDR2 FYNNEI. V lost 6 bases, J lost 5 bases, and 13 bases lay in between. The CDR3 here is CASSVEGATEAFF. CDR3 DNA: TGTGCCAGCAGCGTTGAGGGCGCGACTGAAGCTTTCTTT.

This clone has just a few counts. This chain links TRBV28 with TRBJ1-5; D may be TRBD1 (5 bases). The ends were cut back, 7 bases at V and 0 bases at J, with 16 bases in the middle. The CDR3 sequence is 16 residues long. Germline CDR1 MDHEN, CDR2 SYDVKM. CDR3 sequence reads: CASTSTGHFSNQPQHF. The CDR3 DNA is TGTGCCAGCACCTCTACAGGACATTTTAGCAATCAGCCCCAGCATTTT.

The table lists this clone with a few counts. The V gene is TRBV4-1, the J gene TRBJ2-6; a possible D gene is TRBD2 (6 bases). Trimming took 7 bases from V and 0 from J, leaving 19 bases between them. The germline V gene has CDR1 MGHRA and CDR2 YSYEKL. The CDR3 runs 18 residues. This CDR3 reads CASTLNRDFFSGANVLTF. The CDR3 DNA sequence: TGCGCCAGCACCCTGAACCGGGACTTTTTCTCTGGGGCCAACGTCCTGACTTTC.

This clone appeared a few times. This chain joins TRBV5-1 and TRBJ1-5; TRBD1 matches 11 bases. Trimming cost V 3 bases and J 3 bases; bases outside gene matches: 5. The CDR3 extends over 16 amino acids. The germline V gene has CDR1 SGHRS and CDR2 YFSETQ. The CDR3 here is CASSSGTGGVNQPQHF. The CDR3 region has the DNA TGCGCCAGCAGCTCCGGGACAGGGGGAGTCAATCAGCCCCAGCATTTT.

This clone was observed a few times. The chain joins TRBV5-1 to TRBJ2-7; 8 nucleotides line up with TRBD1. The CDR3 totals 14 residues. The ends lost 4 bases at V and 3 bases at J; junction bases unmatched: 6. The germline CDR1 and CDR2 sequences are SGHRS and YFSETQ. The CDR3 spells CASSVGQVIYEQYF. CDR3 in DNA: TGCGCCAGCAGCGTGGGACAGGTTATCTACGAGCAGTACTTC.

This chain links TRBV29-1 with TRBJ1-2, with TRBD1 as a possible D gene (6 bases). V lost 4 bases to trimming and J lost 8 bases, with 17 bases between them. The CDR3 length is 13 residues. The germline V gene has CDR1 SQVTM and CDR2 ANQGSEA. The CDR3: CSVAGAAAQGYTF. The CDR3 DNA follows: TGCAGCGTTGCAGGGGCGGCGGCCCAGGGCTACACCTTC.

The genes are TRBV5-1 and TRBJ2-3; the match to TRBD1 covers 10 bases. CDR3 size: 16 residues. V dropped 3 bases and J dropped 5; count of bases not matched to a gene: 9. Germline CDR1 reads SGHRS; CDR2 reads YFSETQ. The CDR3 bases are TGCGCCAGCAGCTCGTCCGGGACAGGGGTGGGAGATACGCAGTATTTT. Translation: CASSSSGTGVGDTQYF. The full variable domain, rest sourced from reference TRBV5-1 and TRBJ2-3, is KAGVTQTPRYLIKTRGQQVTLSCSPISGHRSVSWYQQTPGQGLQFLFEYFSETQRNKGNFPGRFSGRQFSNSRSEMNVSTLELGDSALYLCASSSSGTGVGDTQYFGPGTRLTVL.

The chain links TRBV5-6 to TRBJ1-4; the D gene is possibly TRBD1 (5 bases). Germline V gene data show CDR1 as SGHDT and CDR2 as YYEEEE. The ends were cut back, 1 base at V and 2 bases at J, with 9 bases in the middle. The CDR3 covers 15 residues. The CDR3: CASSLYAGTNEKLFF. The CDR3 coding sequence is TGTGCCAGCAGCTTGTACGCAGGGACTAATGAAAAACTGTTTTTT.

This clone showed up just once. The chain joins TRBV4-1 to TRBJ2-7; 7 nucleotides match TRBD1. The ends lost 2 bases at V and 4 bases at J; junction bases unmatched: 8. The CDR3 covers 15 residues. The germline V gene has CDR1 MGHRA and CDR2 YSYEKL. The CDR3 DNA reads as TGCGCCAGCAGCCAAACCGGGACAGTGGGTTACGAGCAGTACTTC. Amino acids: CASSQTGTVGYEQYF.

The chain combines TRBV5-8 with TRBJ1-4, with D perhaps TRBD1 (5 bases). The V end lost 4 bases, the J end lost 5 bases, and 15 bases lay between the germline ends. Per germline, CDR1 SGHTS and CDR2 YDEGEE. This CDR3 spans 15 amino acids. The CDR3 here is CASSRPGLSNEKLFF. In DNA, the CDR3 is TGTGCCAGCAGCCGACCAGGGCTTTCCAATGAAAAACTGTTTTTT.

The chain employs TRBV2 and TRBJ2-5; 9 bases agree with TRBD1. The V gene's germline CDR1 is SNHLY and CDR2 FYNNEI. The CDR3 length is 15 residues. Germline trimming cut 1 base from V and 5 bases from J; bases unmatched to any gene: 5. The CDR3 DNA follows: TGTGCCAGCAGTGAAGGCACAGGGGGCCGGGAGACCCAGTACTTC. Its protein is CASSEGTGGRETQYF.

The rearrangement joins TRBV5-1 to TRBJ2-7, with D possibly matching TRBD2 (6 bases). The V end lost 0 bases, the J end lost 3 bases, and 10 bases lay between the germline ends. Germline loops: CDR1 SGHRS, CDR2 YFSETQ. The CDR3 extends over 14 amino acids. CDR3 in DNA: TGCGCCAGCAGCTTGGGAGCGGGTAGCTACGAGCAGTACTTC. This gives the protein CASSLGAGSYEQYF.

The chain couples TRBV7-2 to TRBJ1-2, with TRBD1 matching over 8 bases. Germline CDR1 and CDR2: SGHTA and FQGNSA. The CDR3 extends over 13 amino acids. V gave up 8 bases and J gave up 0 bases; unmatched junction bases: 2. The CDR3 loop is CASSQGANYGYTF. The DNA of the CDR3 is TGTGCCAGCTCACAGGGGGCTAACTATGGCTACACCTTC.

This clone occurred a few times. J is TRBJ2-2 and V is TRBV28; D remains ambiguous. V was clipped by 5 bases and J by 1 base, with 11 bases between them. Looked up from germline, CDR1 is MDHEN and CDR2 is SYDVKM. The CDR3 spans 15 residues. In nucleotides, the CDR3 is TGTGCCAGCAGTCCTCTTTCGAGGAACACCGGGGAGCTGTTTTTT. This gives the protein CASSPLSRNTGELFF.

This chain uses TRBV11-3 with TRBJ1-1; unclear D gene. Germline V gene sequence: CDR1 SGHNT, CDR2 YENEEA. The length of the CDR3 is 13 residues. V was pared by 2 bases and J by 4 bases, with 8 bases between. The CDR3 nucleotides read TGTGCCAGCAGCTTACGGGTAGGCACTGAAGCTTTCTTT. Translation: CASSLRVGTEAFF.

The V call is TRBV4-2, the J call TRBJ2-2, with a tentative D call TRBD2 (5 bases). The CDR3 is made up of 16 amino acids. The V gene's germline CDR1 is LGHNA and CDR2 YNFKEQ. V was shortened by 0 bases and J by 5 bases, with 13 bases between the two germline ends. The CDR3 protein is CASSQDYTTGTGELFF. CDR3 sequence (DNA): TGTGCCAGCAGCCAAGATTACACTACGGGGACCGGGGAGCTGTTTTTT.

This clone was seen repeatedly, ten times or more. The V call is TRBV7-2, the J call TRBJ2-7, with 9 bases aligning to TRBD1. Germline lookup yields CDR1 SGHTA and CDR2 FQGNSA. CDR3 length: 14 amino acids. V shed 4 bases, J shed 7 bases, and the junction held 8 bases outside the gene matches. The CDR3 protein is CASSYGTGSGEQYF. The CDR3 nucleotides are TGTGCCAGCAGCTACGGGACAGGGAGTGGGGAGCAGTACTTC.

This clone appeared many times. The chain links TRBV14 to TRBJ1-2; D not resolved. CDR3 length equals 12 residues. Trimming took 3 bases from V and 6 from J, leaving 8 bases between them. Germline CDR1 is SGHDN and CDR2 is FVKESK. The chain's CDR3 is CASSQGVDGYTF. The CDR3, as DNA: TGTGCCAGCAGCCAGGGCGTCGATGGCTACACCTTC.